This record looks at one T cell receptor beta chain sequence and its context. The sample comes from a study of glioma-infiltrating T cells after dendritic cell vaccination. At the level of the study: Patients had newly diagnosed or recurrent glioblastoma and received dendritic cell vaccines. Dendritic cells derived from monocytes and pulsed with autologous tumor lysate formed the vaccine. Dendritic cell vaccine was injected intradermally three times, biweekly.

Assay used: immunoSEQ multiplex PCR; TCRdb lists only in-frame clones, some missing. Among some 90,000 clones listed, about 81% were seen once. Indicated time point: after dendritic cell vaccination, including at tumor progression/relapse. Selection required adequate fresh-frozen tumor tissue plus more than two years' survival data. The CDR3 covers 15 residues. The junction had 2 bases not matched to a gene; V was cut back by 0 bases and J by 8 bases. Germline V lookup: CDR1 MGHRA, CDR2 YSYEKL. This receptor was obtained from a human donor with glioblastoma. This chain links TRBV4-1 with TRBJ1-4; 11 bases are shared with TRBD1. The source material was blood, sampled after dendritic cell vaccination. CDR3 nucleotide sequence: TGCGCCAGCAGCCAAGAGGGGACAGGGGGGGAAAAACTGTTTTTT. Translated: CASSQEGTGGEKLFF.